A few counts support the clone carrying this TCR beta chain. Its matching antigen is unknown. Using a FACSAria, the CD4+ and CD8+ T cells were sorted from the PBMCs. RNA extraction was followed by reverse transcription into cDNA, which acted as the sequencing template. Libraries were prepared by immunoSEQ multiplex PCR; TCRdb keeps only in-frame clonotypes and omits some of them. The data hold over 150,000 clones, with almost 65% observed a single time. The data were taken from a study of CD8+ T cells in alopecia areata. Study-level points and caveats: Mice showed clearer TCR sharing than patients did, a gap that was possibly HLA-related.

Per the germline V gene, CDR1 is LNHNV and CDR2 is YYDKDF (reference sequence). CDR3 length equals 13 residues. Deletions cut 4 bases from V and 1 base from J, with 6 bases between. The input for sequencing was CD4+ T cells sorted from blood, taken at week 0. The rearrangement joins TRBV15 to TRBJ2-3; D ambiguous. The sequence was obtained from a human donor with alopecia areata. In DNA, the CDR3 is TGTGCCACCAGCACCCGGGGCACAGATACGCAGTATTTT. It is translated as CATSTRGTDTQYF.